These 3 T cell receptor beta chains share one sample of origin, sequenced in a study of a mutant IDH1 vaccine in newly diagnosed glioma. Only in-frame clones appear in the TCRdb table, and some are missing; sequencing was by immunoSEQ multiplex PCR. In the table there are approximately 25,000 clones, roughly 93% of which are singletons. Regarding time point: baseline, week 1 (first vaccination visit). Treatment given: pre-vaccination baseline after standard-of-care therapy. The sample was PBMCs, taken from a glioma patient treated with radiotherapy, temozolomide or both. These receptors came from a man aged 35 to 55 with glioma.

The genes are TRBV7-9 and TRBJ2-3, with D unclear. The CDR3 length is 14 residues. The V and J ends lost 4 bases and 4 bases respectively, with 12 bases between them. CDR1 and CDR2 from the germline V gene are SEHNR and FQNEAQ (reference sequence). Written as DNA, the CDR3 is TGTGCCAGCAGCTGGGGTTATGCTCCAGATACGCAGTATTTT. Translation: CASSWGYAPDTQYF.

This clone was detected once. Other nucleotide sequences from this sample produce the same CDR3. CDR3 DNA sequence: TGTGCCAGCTCACCGCAAGGCTCTGGAAACACCATATATTTT. Translating it yields CASSPQGSGNTIYF. The chain employs TRBV18 and TRBJ1-3; no firm D call. The CDR3 runs 14 residues. Germline loops: CDR1 KGHSH, CDR2 LQKENI. The V end lost 3 bases, the J end lost 0 bases, and 6 bases lay between the germline ends.

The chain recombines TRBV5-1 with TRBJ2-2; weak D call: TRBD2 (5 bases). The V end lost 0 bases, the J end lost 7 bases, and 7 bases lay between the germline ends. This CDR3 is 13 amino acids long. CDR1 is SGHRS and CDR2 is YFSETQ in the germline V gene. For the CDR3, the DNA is TGCGCCAGCAGCTTGGTGGGGAGCGGGGAGCTGTTTTTT. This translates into CASSLVGSGELFF.